This T cell receptor (beta chain) was identified during a study of blood T cells in healthy people across ages. Study results and limitations: Per million T cells, TCR beta diversity dropped roughly linearly as age increased. Long-lived donors had more naive CD4+ cells and higher diversity than aged donors. Strongly correlated with naive T cell percentage was TCR beta diversity.

Together with a sample-barcoded 5' primer, a J-beta primer mix was included in a second PCR lasting roughly 6 to 12 cycles. MiXCR was run by TCRdb on the 5' RACE reads, yielding one entry per CDR3 protein. The table has 780,000 or so distinct CDR3 sequences, around a quarter seen once; the top ten hold more than 3%. In its sample, this clonotype was seen a few times. The antigen is not known. The germline V gene encodes CDR1 DFQATT and CDR2 SNEGSKA (reference sequence). V lost 6 bases, J lost 6 bases, and 12 bases lay in between. The CDR3 spans 11 residues. Another study also made use of these data, one on T cells of mothers and their children. That investigation notes: The study obtained over 8.5 million TCR beta CDR3 reads per mother and a few million per child.

This chain connects TRBV20-1 to TRBJ2-7, with D possibly being TRBD2 (5 bases). Sequencing was done on a sample of blood. This TCR was sampled from a boy aged 5-17 years in good health. The DNA for the CDR3 is TGCAGTGCCACACGCGGGTCCGAGCAGTACTTC. The encoded protein is CSATRGSEQYF.